The clone carrying this T cell receptor beta chain was observed a handful of times. Germline trimming cut 4 bases from V and 7 bases from J; bases unmatched to any gene: 4. The CDR3 length is 14 residues. The germline V gene has CDR1 SGHTA and CDR2 FQGNSA. The data stem from a study of blood T cells in healthy people across ages. Then a second PCR, running roughly 6 to 12 cycles, was carried out with a sample-barcoded 5' primer and a J-beta primer mix. TCRdb processed the 5' RACE reads anew with MiXCR; each CDR3 protein has one entry. The data show 1 million or so distinct CDR3 sequences, 20% to 25% seen once. This sample also belongs to another study, concerning T cells of mothers and their children.

The specimen sequenced was blood. The sequence was collected from a girl under 10 years old in good health. The chain carries TRBV7-2 and TRBJ1-6; TRBD1 matches 7 bases. The CDR3 sequence is CASSSTGRNSPLHF. The CDR3 coding sequence is TGTGCCAGCAGCTCGACAGGGAGGAATTCACCCCTCCACTTT.